This entry is about one T cell receptor beta chain. Other DNA sequences within the sample encode an identical CDR3. The source of the sample is a study of shared clonotypes between healthy human individuals. V gave up 0 bases and J gave up 6 bases; unmatched junction bases: 6. The CDR3 totals 14 residues. In germline, CDR1 is SGDLS, CDR2 YYNGEE. Deep-level assay runs were performed. Using immunoSEQ multiplex PCR, the repertoire was profiled, and TCRdb retains in-frame clones only, with some absent. Altogether about a million clones are present, roughly 80% being singletons, with the ten largest covering more than 0.85%.

The J gene is TRBJ2-7, the V gene TRBV9; 7 nucleotides align to TRBD1. Sequencing was done on a sample of memory CD4+ T cells from PBMCs. Sample subset: CD45RA-negative fraction. The sequence was obtained from a man younger than 35 in good health. Some clones in this sample may be carry-over from other donors' samples. This chain's CDR3 is CASSVVPAGGEQYF. CDR3 nucleotide sequence: TGTGCCAGCAGCGTAGTACCCGCAGGGGGCGAGCAGTACTTC.